The T cell receptor (beta chain) under discussion was sequenced for a study of T cell repertoires in cytomegalovirus infection. Whole-study findings and limits: Summed frequency of shared TCR beta families picked out CMV carriers who also had the relevant HLA. HLA-C-restricted, CMV-specific TCR beta clonotypes were dominant ex vivo.

This clonotype was observed many times. Its antigen is undetermined. TCRdb reanalysed the reads using MiXCR and keeps one entry per CDR3 protein. The sample yields 500,000 to 600,000 distinct CDR3 sequences, about 17% seen once. The receptor's source is a human donor in good health (CMV status not recorded). Some clones in this sample may be carry-over from other donors' samples. Material: CD8+ T cells from PBMCs.

CDR3 in amino acids: CASSFGLGTDTQYF. Written as DNA, the CDR3 is TGTGCCAGCAGTTTCGGACTCGGCACAGATACGCAGTATTTT. The chain has TRBV28 and TRBJ2-3; TRBD2 might be the D (5 bases). CDR3 length: 14 amino acids. Between the trimmed V and J ends, which lost 3 bases and 1 base, there was a span of 8 bases. Germline V gene data show CDR1 as MDHEN and CDR2 as SYDVKM.